This TCR beta chain was obtained from a study of ipilimumab plus nivolumab after autologous stem cell transplantation. About the study: DLBCL patients had primary refractory or relapsed disease.

With 1 base clipped from V and 3 bases from J, the junction kept 4 bases outside the gene matches. The CDR3 loop spans 15 amino acids. The germline gives CDR1 SGHVS, CDR2 FQNEAQ. Patients got ipilimumab 1 mg/kg beginning 14 to 28 days post-transplant. Profiling relied on immunoSEQ multiplex PCR, and the TCRdb table lists in-frame clones only, not all of them. This sample has some 22,000 clones, with 70% to 85% found just once. This TCR derives from a male donor with diffuse large B-cell lymphoma. The specimen comprised PBMCs, sampled in a trial of ipilimumab plus nivolumab as post-transplant consolidation. The chain combines TRBV7-8 with TRBJ2-3; TRBD2 matches at 7 bases. The CDR3 DNA sequence: TGTGCCAGCAGCTTAGTGCGGGGGTCGACAGATACGCAGTATTTT. This gives the protein CASSLVRGSTDTQYF.